This T cell receptor beta chain was found in a study of siplizumab effects on memory and regulatory T cells. TCRdb keeps only in-frame clones here, not all; method: immunoSEQ multiplex PCR. The sample consists of about 56,000 clones, about 98% of them appearing once. This CDR3 comprises 14 residues. Per the germline V gene, CDR1 is SGHDT and CDR2 is YYEEEE. Trimming pared 0 bases from V and 7 bases from J, leaving 11 bases between. This receptor was identified in a human donor in good health. Sequencing was performed on naive CD8+ T cells sorted from blood. This chain uses TRBV5-6 with TRBJ2-4, with a tentative D call TRBD2 (6 bases). Here the CDR3 DNA reads TGTGCCAGCAGCTTGGCCTGGGAGGCGAACATTCAGTACTTC. Translation: CASSLAWEANIQYF.